This T cell receptor (beta chain) is drawn from a study of cytomegalovirus exposure and HLA in healthy donors. The V and J ends lost 0 bases and 3 bases, in that order; junction bases with no gene match: 2. There are 15 residues in the CDR3. Germline V gene sequence: CDR1 SGHRS, CDR2 YFSETQ. PCR involved 60 Vbeta and 13 Jbeta primers. Assay: immunoSEQ multiplex PCR; the TCRdb copy retains only in-frame clones and omits some. The top ten clones hold approximately 2.3% of a sample with more than 130,000 clones, around 77% of them seen once. The TCR sequence derives from a man younger than 45 in good health and CMV-seronegative. Material for sequencing was PBMCs. The chain couples TRBV5-1 to TRBJ2-2, with 7 nucleotides matching TRBD1. The CDR3 nucleotides are TGCGCCAGCAGCTTGGAGGGGGCACACACCGGGGAGCTGTTTTTT. Its protein is CASSLEGAHTGELFF.